This TCR beta chain is from a study of blood T cells in healthy people across ages. Primed by a sample-barcoded 5' primer and a J-beta primer mix, a second PCR proceeded for roughly 7 to 12 cycles. TCRdb re-analysed the 5' RACE reads in MiXCR, keeping a single row per CDR3 protein. The repertoire consists of nearly 800,000 distinct CDR3 sequences, with 20% to 30% occurring once and the leading ten covering more than 3%. This CDR3 is 15 amino acids long. CDR1 is MDHEN and CDR2 is SYDVKM in the germline V gene. V trimming: 5 bases; J trimming: 6 bases; junction bases outside the gene matches: 13. Peripheral blood was drawn, around 9.3 milliliters per donor. The same specimen was also included in a second study, on T cells of mothers and their children. From that study: During the second PCR, the M1S primer introduced sample barcodes along with 2-4 random nucleotides.

The chain recombines TRBV28 with TRBJ2-7, with 7 nucleotides matching TRBD2. Sequenced sample: blood. The receptor was isolated from a boy between 10 and 17 years old in good health. This chain's CDR3 is CASSRIAGPRGEQYF. The CDR3 DNA sequence: TGTGCCAGCAGTAGGATAGCGGGTCCCAGAGGCGAGCAGTACTTC.